In its sample, the clone carrying this T cell receptor beta chain was seen many times. Its target is not known. This sample was included in a study of CD8+CD57+ T cells in acquired aplastic anemia. Study outcomes and limitations: Common to patients and controls were twenty-nine CD8+ CDR3 sequences.

Researchers used genomic DNA as the template to profile TCR beta VDJ and CDR3. TCRdb called the reads again in MiXCR, with one record for every CDR3 protein. Counted here are over 150,000 distinct CDR3 sequences, 40% to 65% occurring once; the ten biggest clones make up over 9.5%. Patients selected for sequencing had displayed CD8+CD57+ cell expansion by flow cytometry. The CDR3 is 16 residues long. The V end was cut by 3 bases, the J end by 3 bases, with 17 bases between. In germline, CDR1 is SGHAT, CDR2 FQDESV (reference sequence). The rearrangement links TRBV11-1 to TRBJ1-2, with D unclear. Sequenced input: sorted CD4+, CD8+, or CD8+CD57+ T cells (not recorded which) from PBMCs. The TCR originated in a human donor with aplastic anemia. This CDR3 reads CASSFRAKEMDYGYTF. Here the CDR3 DNA reads TGTGCCAGCAGCTTCCGGGCTAAAGAGATGGACTATGGCTACACCTTC.